The entry below describes one T cell receptor beta chain. Its recognized antigen is unknown. One base away there is no much larger clone; base qualities are not given. This record comes from a study of T cell responses to AZD1222 COVID-19 vaccine (dated by TCRdb to about 2021). With regard to the full study: AZD1222 recipients with second doses at about 4 weeks or about 12 weeks were pooled, because spike-specific TCR depth and breadth did not differ between schedules. TCR sequencing covered approximately 230 trial participants: 200 to 220 given two doses of AZD1222 and about 26 given two doses of MenACWY control vaccine. Enrollment into the trials was organized by age into subgroups of 18-55, 56-69 and 70-plus years, and those subgroups contained 148, 28 and 57 TCR-sequenced participants, respectively. Results the study describes overall, beyond this receptor: Conclusions about previously exposed vaccinees were limited because only six or seven AZD1222 recipients were SARS-CoV-2 seropositive at baseline. No day 14 peak-response samples were available, so repertoires were characterized only after the peak T cell response. CD4 TCRs associated with the vaccine covered the entire spike protein, and the dominant responses were in regions 160-218 and 743-854. Reportedly, close to half of the unique spike-specific TCRs recognized epitopes lying outside the regions that are mutated in the B.1.351 and B.1.1.7 variants. Most participants were white British and females outnumbered males, and the authors suggested that clonal diversity may have been underestimated. The 56-69-year group was small, and its depth increase did not reach significance, likely because of low power. After two AZD1222 doses, both the breadth and the depth of spike-specific TCRs were significantly higher than at day 0 and than in MenACWY recipients.

V is reduced by 8 bases and J by 8 bases, leaving a spacing of 9 bases between them. The CDR3 goes from the cysteine to the phenylalanine over 11 residues. Only CDR3 DNA remains: 33 bases, in frame from the first base. The time point label of this sample denotes: baseline before first vaccination. Vaccinee samples came from UK trials COV001 and COV002, including a single-blind randomized controlled phase 2/3 trial of AZD1222 (ChAdOx1 nCoV-19) in healthy adults. For TCRbeta chain sequencing, PBMC samples were collected from trial participants at day 0 and at day 28 after the second dose. The CDR3 regions of human TCRbeta chains were analyzed by immunosequencing. Under the source paper's analysis protocol: Repertoire TCRs were matched against a reference library of SARS-CoV-2-specific TCRs generated with the MIRA antigen-specificity platform. Breadth was defined as the fraction of unique TCRs that were SARS-CoV-2-associated. Depth was defined as the fraction of total T cells that were SARS-CoV-2-associated. Using the MIRA data, every spike-specific TCR was mapped to the spike region that the TCR reacted to and assigned to either a CD4 or a CD8 class. Log10-transformed breadth and depth values were compared by one-way ANOVA with Sidak's multiple comparisons tests. Sourced from immuneACCESS, this table was stored by TCRdb with only in-frame sequences that have V and J called. A share of the clones is absent; for the studies checked, an unresolved V gene accounts for under half, and the remainder has no known explanation. For V, J and clone size, that table is used; D and trimming come from the DNA. Present in this sample are fewer than 85,000 clones, around 91% of which were seen just once. The ten largest clones add up to approximately 31% of the sample.

This TCR came from an adult in good health. The chain couples TRBV12-3 or TRBV12-4 to TRBJ1-4; TRBD1 is a weak D gene call, 5 bases matching. The sample was peripheral blood, taken on day 0 of AZD1222 vaccination. In nucleotide form, the sequence is TGTGCCAGCGGGGGAGGGGAAAAACTGTTTTTT. Translated, it gives CASGGGEKLFF.